A selection of T cell receptor beta chains follows, all from one sample in a study of regulatory T cells in long-lasting Graves disease. TCRdb recomputed calls from the multiplex PCR reads with MiXCR, one row per CDR3 protein. This sample has about 420,000 distinct CDR3 sequences, with roughly 17% found just once. The same sample was also studied in work on T cells in Graves' hyperthyroidism and ophthalmopathy.

The material was peripheral blood mononuclear cells (PBMCs), obtained at new diagnosis, from a patient treated with antithyroid drugs. These receptors were collected from a woman aged 18-29 years with Graves disease. Both conserved end residues are part of each CDR3. D genes are given only for firm matches. Clone size, where shown, is once, few, many, or a class for clones that have expanded.

J gene	D gene	CDR3 length	V gene	clone size	CDR3 DNA	CDR3 protein
TRBJ2-7	-	14	TRBV5-1	many	TGCGCCAGCAGCCCTAGATCGGCTACCTACGAGCAGTACTTC	CASSPRSATYEQYF
TRBJ2-3	TRBD2	14	TRBV7-2	many	TGTGCCAGCAGCTCACTAGCGGGATTGGATACGCAGTATTTT	CASSSLAGLDTQYF
TRBJ2-1	TRBD2	15	TRBV27	many	TGTGCCAGCAGTTTCGCGGGAGTGGGATACAATGAGCAGTTCTTC	CASSFAGVGYNEQFF
TRBJ2-7	TRBD2	15	TRBV6-5	many	TGTGCCAGCAGTTACCGACTAGCGGGAGTGAGCGAGCAGTACTTC	CASSYRLAGVSEQYF
TRBJ2-5	-	14	TRBV12-3/TRBV12-4	many	TGTGCCAGCAGTTTTCGGGAAGGGCAAGAGACCCAGTACTTC	CASSFREGQETQYF
TRBJ1-5	-	15	TRBV28	many	TGTGCCAGCAGCCCACAGGGACCTAGCAATCAGCCCCAGCATTTT	CASSPQGPSNQPQHF
TRBJ2-1	TRBD2	14	TRBV7-2	-	TGTGCCAGCAGCCCTAGCGGGAGCGCCAGGGAGCAGTTCTTC	CASSPSGSAREQFF
TRBJ1-5	TRBD1	15	TRBV28	-	TGTGCCAACAGTTCAAACGGACAGGGAGATCAGCCCCAGCATTTT	CANSSNGQGDQPQHF
TRBJ2-1	-	15	TRBV6-1	many	TGTGCCAGCAGTCCTAGGACTATTGGTTACAATGAGCAGTTCTTC	CASSPRTIGYNEQFF
TRBJ2-7	-	16	TRBV28	many	TGTGCCAGCAGCCCCGCGGGGGGGACAGGGGTCTACGAGCAGTACTTC	CASSPAGGTGVYEQYF
TRBJ1-1	-	13	TRBV7-8	many	TGTGCCAGCCGGGGACGGTTGAACACTGAAGCTTTCTTT	CASRGRLNTEAFF
TRBJ2-7	TRBD1	14	TRBV2	once	TGTGCCAGCAGGGGGGACAGGCCGCAGGGGGAGCAGTACTTC	CASRGDRPQGEQYF
TRBJ1-4	-	16	TRBV6-2/TRBV6-3	few	TGTGCCAGCCGTACGTCGAGCGGGGCGAGAAAGGAAAAACTGTTTTTT	CASRTSSGARKEKLFF
TRBJ2-1	-	16	TRBV20-1	few	TGCAGCTCCTTAGCACTAGCCTTAATTTCCTACAATGAGCAGTTCTTC	CSSLALALISYNEQFF
TRBJ1-6	-	14	TRBV7-9	many	TGTGCCAGCAGCTTACAAGGGCCTGGGTCACCCCTCCACTTT	CASSLQGPGSPLHF
TRBJ2-7	TRBD2	12	TRBV29-1	few	TGCAGCGGTCTAGCGGGGGCCTACGAGCAGTACTTC	CSGLAGAYEQYF
TRBJ2-2	TRBD1	14	TRBV3-1	many	TGTGCCAGCAGCATCCGGACAGGTGATCAGGAGCTGTTTTTT	CASSIRTGDQELFF
TRBJ1-1	-	12	TRBV30	-	TGTGCCTGGAGCCGGGGGGGCACTGAAGCTTTCTTT	CAWSRGGTEAFF
TRBJ2-3	-	14	TRBV11-3	many	TGTGCCAGCAGTTTATACAGAAGCACAGATACGCAGTATTTT	CASSLYRSTDTQYF
TRBJ2-7	-	17	TRBV7-9	many	TGTGCCAGCAGCTTAATTCAGAGAGGCAGCTTCTCCTACGAGCAGTACTTC	CASSLIQRGSFSYEQYF
TRBJ1-2	TRBD1	13	TRBV6-1	many	TGTGCCAGCACGTCTTTACAGGGGGATGGCTACACCTTC	CASTSLQGDGYTF
TRBJ2-6	-	18	TRBV12-3/TRBV12-4	many	TGTGCCAGCAGGAAACCGGGACCGATTTTTTCTGGGGCCAACGTCCTGACTTTC	CASRKPGPIFSGANVLTF
TRBJ1-1	-	17	TRBV7-8	many	TGTGCCAGCAGCTTAGGGGGATTTGGGACATTGGACACTGAAGCTTTCTTT	CASSLGGFGTLDTEAFF
TRBJ2-6	-	16	TRBV7-9	few	TGTGCCAGCAGCTTATTTACAAGCTCTGGGGCCAACGTCCTGACTTTC	CASSLFTSSGANVLTF
TRBJ2-1	TRBD2	18	TRBV11-1	many	TGTGCCAGCAGGGACATCCCTCGTCGGGGAGCGGGAGGCTGGGGGCAGTTCTTC	CASRDIPRRGAGGWGQFF
TRBJ2-1	TRBD2	15	TRBV12-3/TRBV12-4	many	TGTGCCAGCTCTCTAGCGGGAAGCTCCTACGATGAGCAGTTCTTC	CASSLAGSSYDEQFF
TRBJ2-1	TRBD2	18	TRBV5-1	many	TGCGCCAGCAGGCTCACCTTTTCCGGGACTAGCGCCTACAATGAGCAGTTCTTC	CASRLTFSGTSAYNEQFF
TRBJ2-1	TRBD1	22	TRBV28	many	TGTGCCAGCAGTTTCCAGACTGGACAGGGTCGGTGGGGGAGCCGGTCCTACAATGAGCAGTTCTTC	CASSFQTGQGRWGSRSYNEQFF
TRBJ2-1	TRBD2	15	TRBV20-1	many	TGCAGTGCTAGAGATGGGCTAGCGGGAGGCTCCCTCAAGTTCTTC	CSARDGLAGGSLKFF
TRBJ1-3	-	14	TRBV10-3	-	TGTGCCATCAGTAACTTGGGCTCTGGAAACACCATATATTTT	CAISNLGSGNTIYF
TRBJ2-2	TRBD2	14	TRBV3-1	-	TGTGCCACAGAGCTAGCGGGAGCTACCGGGGAGCTGTTTTTT	CATELAGATGELFF
TRBJ1-2	TRBD1	14	TRBV19	-	TGTGCCAGTAGTGCCCGGGACAGGGACTATGGCTACACCTTC	CASSARDRDYGYTF
TRBJ1-2	TRBD1	17	TRBV20-1	many	TGCAGTGCAAAAGTAACCGGGACAGGCATACCTAACTATGGCTACACCTTC	CSAKVTGTGIPNYGYTF
TRBJ2-3	-	15	TRBV4-3	few	TGCGCCAGCAGCCAAGATCTAGGTTTGGCTAATACGCAGTATTTT	CASSQDLGLANTQYF
TRBJ2-5	TRBD2	15	TRBV10-1	-	TGCACCAGCAGTGCTGAGCGGGAGGCCTCGGAGACCCAGTACTTC	CTSSAEREASETQYF
TRBJ2-3	TRBD1	14	TRBV15	few	TGTGCCACCAGCACCCAGGGGGCCGAAGATACGCAGTATTTT	CATSTQGAEDTQYF
TRBJ2-2	TRBD2	16	TRBV27	few	TGTGCCACCCAGCCTCACGGGGGGGGTAGCACCGGGGAGCTGTTTTTT	CATQPHGGGSTGELFF
TRBJ2-3	-	15	TRBV13	many	TGTGCCAGCAGCTTAGGCAGGGCTAGCACAGATACGCAGTATTTT	CASSLGRASTDTQYF
TRBJ2-7	TRBD2	15	TRBV6-1	many	TGTGCCAGCAGCACGAGGACTAGCGAGACCTACGAGCAGTACTTC	CASSTRTSETYEQYF
TRBJ2-1	TRBD2	14	TRBV15	-	TGTGCCACTCGTTTAGGCGGGAGTAGAGATGAGCAGTTCTTC	CATRLGGSRDEQFF
TRBJ2-2	TRBD2	18	TRBV4-3	many	TGCGCCAGCAGCCATTCTCTGGCGGCTAGCGGGAGGATCGGGGAGCTGTTTTTT	CASSHSLAASGRIGELFF